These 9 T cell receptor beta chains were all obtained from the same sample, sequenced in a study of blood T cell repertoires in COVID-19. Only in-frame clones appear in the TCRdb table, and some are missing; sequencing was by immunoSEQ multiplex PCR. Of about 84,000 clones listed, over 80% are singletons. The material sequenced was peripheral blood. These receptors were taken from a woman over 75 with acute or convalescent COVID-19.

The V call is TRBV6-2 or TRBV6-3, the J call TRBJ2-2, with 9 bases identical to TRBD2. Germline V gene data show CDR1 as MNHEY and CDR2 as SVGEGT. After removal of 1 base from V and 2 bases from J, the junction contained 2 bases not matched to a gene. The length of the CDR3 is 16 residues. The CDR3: CASSYLAGVNTGELFF. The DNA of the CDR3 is TGTGCCAGCAGTTACTTAGCGGGGGTCAACACCGGGGAGCTGTTTTTT.

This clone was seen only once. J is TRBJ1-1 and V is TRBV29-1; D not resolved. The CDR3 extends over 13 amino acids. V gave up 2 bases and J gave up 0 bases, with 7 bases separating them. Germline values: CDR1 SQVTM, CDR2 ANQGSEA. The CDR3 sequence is CSVESIMNTEAFF. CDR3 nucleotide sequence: TGCAGCGTTGAAAGCATCATGAACACTGAAGCTTTCTTT.

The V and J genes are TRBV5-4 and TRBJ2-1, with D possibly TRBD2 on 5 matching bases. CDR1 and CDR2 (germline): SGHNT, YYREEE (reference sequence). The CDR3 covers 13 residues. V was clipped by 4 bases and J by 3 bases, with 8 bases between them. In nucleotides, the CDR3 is TGTGCCAGCAGCCCAGGAGGCTACAATGAGCAGTTCTTC. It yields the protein CASSPGGYNEQFF.

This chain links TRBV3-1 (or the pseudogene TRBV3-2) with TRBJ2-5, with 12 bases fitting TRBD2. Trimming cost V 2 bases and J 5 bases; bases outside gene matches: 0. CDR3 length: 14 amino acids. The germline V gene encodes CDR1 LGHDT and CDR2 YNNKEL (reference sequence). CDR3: CASSQLAGGETQYF. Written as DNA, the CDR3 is TGTGCCAGCAGCCAACTAGCGGGAGGGGAGACCCAGTACTTC.

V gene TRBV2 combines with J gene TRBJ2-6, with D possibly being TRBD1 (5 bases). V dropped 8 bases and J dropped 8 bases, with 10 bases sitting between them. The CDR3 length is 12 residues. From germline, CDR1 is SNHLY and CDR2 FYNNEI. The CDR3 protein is CASQGLTNVLTF. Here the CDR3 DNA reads TGTGCCAGCCAGGGTTTGACCAACGTCCTGACTTTC. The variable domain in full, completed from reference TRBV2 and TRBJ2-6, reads EPEVTQTPSHQVTQMGQEVILRCVPISNHLYFYWYRQILGQKVEFLVSFYNNEISEKSEIFDDQFSVERPDGSNFTLKIRSTKLEDSAMYFCASQGLTNVLTFGAGSRLTVL.

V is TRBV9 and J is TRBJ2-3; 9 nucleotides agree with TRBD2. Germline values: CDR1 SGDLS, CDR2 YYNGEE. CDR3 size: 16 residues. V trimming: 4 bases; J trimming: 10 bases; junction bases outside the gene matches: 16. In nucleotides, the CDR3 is TGTGCCAGCAGCTCACGGACTAGCGCGTCCCGCGATGCGCAGTATTTT. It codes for CASSSRTSASRDAQYF.

This chain's CDR3 is CASNGRGGPNEKLFF. CDR3 nucleotide sequence: TGTGCCAGCAATGGCCGGGGGGGCCCTAATGAAAAACTGTTTTTT. This chain uses TRBV6-5 with TRBJ1-4, with D perhaps matching TRBD1 (6 bases). CDR1 and CDR2 (germline): MNHEY, SVGAGI. V dropped 7 bases and J dropped 3 bases, with 15 bases sitting between them. The CDR3 loop spans 15 amino acids.

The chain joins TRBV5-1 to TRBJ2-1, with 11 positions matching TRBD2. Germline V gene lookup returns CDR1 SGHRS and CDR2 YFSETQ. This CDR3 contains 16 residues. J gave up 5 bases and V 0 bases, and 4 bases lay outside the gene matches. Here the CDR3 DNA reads TGCGCCAGCAGCTTGGCGACGACTAGCGGGAACAATGAGCAGTTCTTC. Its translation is CASSLATTSGNNEQFF.

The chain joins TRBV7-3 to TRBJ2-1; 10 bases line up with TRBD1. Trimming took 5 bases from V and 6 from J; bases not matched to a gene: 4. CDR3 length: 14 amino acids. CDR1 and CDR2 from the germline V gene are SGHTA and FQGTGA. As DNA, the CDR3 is TGTGCCAGCAGCCAAGGGACAGGGGCCAATGAGCAGTTCTTC. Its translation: CASSQGTGANEQFF. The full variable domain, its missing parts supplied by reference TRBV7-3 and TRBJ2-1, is GAGVSQTPSNKVTEKGKYVELRCDPISGHTALYWYRQSLGQGPEFLIYFQGTGAADDSGLPNDRFFAVRPEGSVSTLKIQRTERGDSAVYLCASSQGTGANEQFFGPGTRLTVL.